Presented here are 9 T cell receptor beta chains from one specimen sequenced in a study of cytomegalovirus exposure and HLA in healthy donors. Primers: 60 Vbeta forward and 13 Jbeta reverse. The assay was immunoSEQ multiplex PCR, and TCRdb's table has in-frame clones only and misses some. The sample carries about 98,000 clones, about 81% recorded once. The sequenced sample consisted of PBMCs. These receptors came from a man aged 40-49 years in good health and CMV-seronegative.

CDR3 sequence: CASKLPLKDRTNEQFF. DNA for the CDR3: TGTGCCAGCAAACTCCCACTCAAGGACAGGACTAATGAGCAGTTCTTC. The chain links TRBV5-8 to TRBJ2-1, with 7 bases that match TRBD1. Looked up from germline, CDR1 is SGHTS and CDR2 is YDEGEE. This CDR3 is 16 amino acids long. Losses at the gene ends were 6 bases for V and 7 bases for J; bases not matched to a gene: 16.

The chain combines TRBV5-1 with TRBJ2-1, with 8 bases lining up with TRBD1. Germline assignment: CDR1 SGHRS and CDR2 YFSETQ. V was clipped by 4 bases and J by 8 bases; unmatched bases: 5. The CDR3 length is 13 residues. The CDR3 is CASSPGQGHEQFF. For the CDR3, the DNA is TGCGCCAGCAGCCCCGGACAGGGCCATGAGCAGTTCTTC.

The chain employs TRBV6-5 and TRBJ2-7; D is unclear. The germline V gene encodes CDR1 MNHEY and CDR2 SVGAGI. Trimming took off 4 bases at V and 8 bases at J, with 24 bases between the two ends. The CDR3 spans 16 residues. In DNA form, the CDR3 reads TGTGCCAGCAGTTCGAGGAGCTCAGAGACGTCTGCCCAGCAGTACTTC. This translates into CASSSRSSETSAQQYF.

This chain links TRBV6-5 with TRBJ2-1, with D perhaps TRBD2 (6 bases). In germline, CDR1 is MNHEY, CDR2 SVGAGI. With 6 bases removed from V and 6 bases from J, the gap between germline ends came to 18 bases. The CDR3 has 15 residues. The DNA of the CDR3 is TGTGCCAGCAGGAAGACTAGATACAATACCAATGAGCAGTTCTTC. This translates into CASRKTRYNTNEQFF.

CDR3 region: CASRATSNQPQHF. The CDR3 DNA reads TGTGCCAGCAGAGCGACGTCAAATCAGCCCCAGCATTTT. The rearrangement joins TRBV7-9 to TRBJ1-5, with no clear D. This CDR3 contains 13 residues. Germline V CDR1 and CDR2: SEHNR, FQNEAQ (reference sequence). Trimming took off 6 bases at V and 4 bases at J, with 10 bases between the two ends.

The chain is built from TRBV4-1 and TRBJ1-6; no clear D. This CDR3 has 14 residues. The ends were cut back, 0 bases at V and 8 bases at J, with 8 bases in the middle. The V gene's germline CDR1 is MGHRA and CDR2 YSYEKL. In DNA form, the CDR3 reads TGCGCCAGCAGCCAAGATATCGCGGATTCACCCCTCCACTTT. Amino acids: CASSQDIADSPLHF.

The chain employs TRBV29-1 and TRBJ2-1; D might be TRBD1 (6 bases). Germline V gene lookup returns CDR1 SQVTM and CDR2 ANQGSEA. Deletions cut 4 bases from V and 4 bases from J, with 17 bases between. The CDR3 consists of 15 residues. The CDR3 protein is CSVVTWGRYYNEQFF. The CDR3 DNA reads TGCAGCGTTGTGACGTGGGGGCGATATTACAATGAGCAGTTCTTC.

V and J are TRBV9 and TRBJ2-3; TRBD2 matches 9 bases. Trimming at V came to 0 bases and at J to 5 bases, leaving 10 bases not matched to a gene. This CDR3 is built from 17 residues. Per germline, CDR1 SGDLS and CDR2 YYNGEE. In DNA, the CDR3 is TGTGCCAGCAGCGTAGCGGCCCGTGGCGGGGGGGGAGATACGCAGTATTTT. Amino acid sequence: CASSVAARGGGGDTQYF. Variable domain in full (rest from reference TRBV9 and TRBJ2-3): DSGVTQTPKHLITATGQRVTLRCSPRSGDLSVYWYQQSLDQGLQFLIQYYNGEERAKGNILERFSAQQFPDLHSELNLSSLELGDSALYFCASSVAARGGGGDTQYFGPGTRLTVL.

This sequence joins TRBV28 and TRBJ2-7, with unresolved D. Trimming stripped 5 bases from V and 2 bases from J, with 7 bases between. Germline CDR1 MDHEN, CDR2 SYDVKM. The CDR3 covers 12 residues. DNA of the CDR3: TGTGCCAGCAGTGACTCCCCCTACGAGCAGTACTTC. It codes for CASSDSPYEQYF.